This TCR beta chain was captured in a study of blood T cell repertoires in COVID-19. The overall study: In each case, the material was cDNA or gDNA derived from T cells, B-cell-depleted T cells, or PBMCs.

Assay used: immunoSEQ multiplex PCR; TCRdb lists only in-frame clones, some missing. Here the sample spans a few hundred thousand clones, about 89% being singletons. This CDR3 has 14 residues. Trimming at V came to 6 bases and at J to 3 bases, leaving 6 bases not matched to a gene. The V gene's germline CDR1 is MDHEN and CDR2 SYDVKM. Sequencing input: PBMCs or T cells enriched from blood (not recorded which). The TCR originated in a man aged 35 to 55 in a cohort exposed to, infected with or recovered from COVID-19 (not recorded which). This sequence joins TRBV28 and TRBJ1-2; TRBD1 aligns across 8 bases. This CDR3 is CASRAGGVDYGYTF. The CDR3 bases are TGTGCCAGCAGAGCAGGGGGCGTGGACTATGGCTACACCTTC.